What follows describes a single T cell receptor (beta chain). Its target is unknown. Researchers amplified the TCR beta CDR3 regions from RNA transcripts. HTBI primers drove first-round RT-PCR of the TCR CDR3. TCRdb processed the multiplex PCR reads anew with MiXCR; each CDR3 protein has one entry. The table lists hundreds of thousands of distinct CDR3 sequences, more than 30% of them singletons. These data come from a study of T cells in Graves' hyperthyroidism and ophthalmopathy. Study-wide background: Peripheral blood was taken when the disease was first diagnosed, before any treatment began.

Points from the study as a whole: Ophthalmopathy prediction by the model preceded onset by a median roughly 6.3 months. Blood shared most expanded thyroid clonotypes above 0.001.

Deletions cut 4 bases from V and 1 base from J, with 11 bases between. The CDR3 totals 15 residues. CDR1 and CDR2 from the germline V gene are SGHAT and FQDESV (reference sequence). Investigators excluded patients with uncontrolled infection, other autoimmune disease, pregnancy or lactation. V usage is TRBV11-1 and J usage is TRBJ1-5, with a tentative D call TRBD1 (6 bases). The TCR was taken from a man aged 18 to 29 with Graves' hyperthyroidism. Material: blood. CDR3 DNA: TGTGCCAGCAGCTCCGGACAGTTAAGCAATCAGCCCCAGCATTTT. It codes for CASSSGQLSNQPQHF. Drawing the rest from reference TRBV11-1 and TRBJ1-5, the complete variable domain is EAEVAQSPRYKITEKSQAVAFWCDPISGHATLYWYRQILGQGPELLVQFQDESVVDDSQLPKDRFSAERLKGVDSTLKIQPAELGDSAMYLCASSSGQLSNQPQHFGDGTRLSIL.